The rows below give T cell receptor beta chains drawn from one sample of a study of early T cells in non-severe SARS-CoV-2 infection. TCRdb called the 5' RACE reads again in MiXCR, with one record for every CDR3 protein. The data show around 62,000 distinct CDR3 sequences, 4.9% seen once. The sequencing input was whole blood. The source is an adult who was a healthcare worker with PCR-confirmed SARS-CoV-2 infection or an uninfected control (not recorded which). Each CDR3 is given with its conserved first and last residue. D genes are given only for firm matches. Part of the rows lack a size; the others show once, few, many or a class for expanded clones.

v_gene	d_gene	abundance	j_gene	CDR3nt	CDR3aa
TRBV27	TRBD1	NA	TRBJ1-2	TGTGCCAGCAGACCTACAGGGGGCGATGGCTACACCTTC	CASRPTGGDGYTF
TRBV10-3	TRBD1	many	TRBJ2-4	TGTGCCATCAGTGAGTCCTGGACAGGGCGGAAAAACATTCAGTACTTC	CAISESWTGRKNIQYF
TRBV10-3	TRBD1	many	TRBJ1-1	TGTGCCATCAGTGAGTCTGGGACAGGGATGAACACTGAAGCTTTCTTT	CAISESGTGMNTEAFF
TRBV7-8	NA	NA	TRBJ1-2	TGTGCCAGCAGCCCAAGGGCCCAGTCTAACTATGGCTACACCTTC	CASSPRAQSNYGYTF
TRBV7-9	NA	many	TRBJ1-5	TGTGCCAGCAGCTTTGGGGAGGGAAGACAGCCCCAGCATTTT	CASSFGEGRQPQHF
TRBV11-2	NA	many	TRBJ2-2	TGTGCCAGCAGCTTAGGACTAAACACCGGGGAGCTGTTTTTT	CASSLGLNTGELFF
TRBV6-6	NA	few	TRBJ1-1	TGTGCCAGCAGCCAGGTGCTGAACACTGAAGCTTTCTTT	CASSQVLNTEAFF
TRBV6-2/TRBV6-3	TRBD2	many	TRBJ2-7	TGTGCCAGCAGTTACGATCTAAGGACTAGCGGTACCTACGAGCAGTACTTC	CASSYDLRTSGTYEQYF
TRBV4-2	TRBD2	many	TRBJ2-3	TGTGCCAGCAGCGGTAGGGACTACCCAGATACGCAGTATTTT	CASSGRDYPDTQYF
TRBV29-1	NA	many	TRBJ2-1	TGCAGCGTTTCGACAAGGACCTACAATGAGCAGTTCTTC	CSVSTRTYNEQFF
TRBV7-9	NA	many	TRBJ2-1	TGTGCCAGCAGCTTTACCGGGACGACCTACAATGAGCAGTTCTTC	CASSFTGTTYNEQFF
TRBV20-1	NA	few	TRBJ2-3	TGCAGTGCTCCGCGGGGAGGTAGCACAGATACGCAGTATTTT	CSAPRGGSTDTQYF
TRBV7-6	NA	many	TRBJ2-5	TGTGCCAGCAGCGTAGGAGGAGAGACCCAGTACTTC	CASSVGGETQYF
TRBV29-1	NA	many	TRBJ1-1	TGCAGCGTTGAACCTGAAGCTTTCTTT	CSVEPEAFF
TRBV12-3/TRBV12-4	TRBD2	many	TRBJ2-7	TGTGCCAGCAGTTCTAGCGGGAGGGCCGGGTCCTACGAGCAGTACTTC	CASSSSGRAGSYEQYF
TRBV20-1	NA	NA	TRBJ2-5	TGCAGTGCTCTAGCGATTTTCGAGACCCAGTACTTC	CSALAIFETQYF
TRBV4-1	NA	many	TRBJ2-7	TGCGCCAGCAGCGTCCGGGACGGTACCTACGAGCAGTACTTC	CASSVRDGTYEQYF